This entry lists 27 T cell receptor beta chains sequenced from one sample in a study of early T cells in non-severe SARS-CoV-2 infection. TCRdb fed the 5' RACE reads into MiXCR, producing one record per CDR3 protein. Of 60,000 or so distinct CDR3 sequences in the sample, about an eighth were seen once. Sample: whole blood. The receptors derive from an adult who was a healthcare worker with PCR-confirmed SARS-CoV-2 infection or an uninfected control (not recorded which).

V is TRBV20-1 and J is TRBJ1-1; no reliable D call. The V gene lost 0 bases and the J gene lost 6 bases, with 17 bases spanning the gap. The CDR3 spans 15 residues. Germline V gene sequence: CDR1 DFQATT, CDR2 SNEGSKA (reference sequence). In DNA, the CDR3 is TGCAGTGCTAGAGATGACCCGGTGCTGGGCGCTGAAGCTTTCTTT. Its translation is CSARDDPVLGAEAFF.

This clonotype was seen more than once but under ten times. The rearrangement uses TRBV6-1 and TRBJ2-1; 12 bases agree with TRBD2. This CDR3 has 13 amino acids. The trim removed 5 bases at V and 14 bases at J, leaving 7 bases unmatched. CDR1 is MNHNS and CDR2 is SASEGT in the germline V gene. The CDR3: CASSIKGLAGEFF. The CDR3 DNA reads TGTGCCAGCAGTATTAAGGGACTAGCGGGCGAGTTCTTC.

This sequence joins TRBV9 and TRBJ2-1; D call uncertain. This CDR3 is 12 amino acids long. CDR1 and CDR2 from the germline V gene are SGDLS and YYNGEE. Trimming took 3 bases from V and 4 from J, leaving 5 bases between them. The CDR3 protein is CASSGGYNEQFF. The CDR3 nucleotides are TGTGCCAGCAGCGGGGGATACAATGAGCAGTTCTTC.

V is TRBV2 and J is TRBJ2-4; 11 nucleotides agree with TRBD1. The CDR3 runs to 14 residues. Germline assignment: CDR1 SNHLY and CDR2 FYNNEI. Trimming at V came to 5 bases and at J to 6 bases, leaving 3 bases not matched to a gene. The CDR3 reads CASSSGQGGNIQYF. The CDR3 DNA follows: TGTGCCAGCAGTTCGGGACAGGGGGGAAACATTCAGTACTTC.

This clonotype was counted a few times. The chain carries TRBV10-3 and TRBJ2-7, with D uncertain. The CDR3 sequence is 12 residues long. Germline V gene lookup returns CDR1 ENHRY and CDR2 SYGVKD. V lost 9 bases and J lost 2, with 11 bases in between. This CDR3 reads CAMGLGTYEQYF. In DNA, the CDR3 is TGTGCCATGGGCCTGGGAACCTACGAGCAGTACTTC.

The CDR3 DNA reads TGCGCCAGCAGCCACCCAGGGGGCAATCAGCCCCAGCATTTT. This codes for CASSHPGGNQPQHF. This chain connects TRBV4-1 to TRBJ1-5; D might be TRBD1 (6 bases). V lost 3 bases and J lost 2, with 8 bases in between. Looked up from germline, CDR1 is MGHRA and CDR2 is YSYEKL. The CDR3 spans 14 residues.

This clonotype was recorded at least ten times. The chain uses TRBV27 and TRBJ2-7; no clear D gene. Per the germline V gene, CDR1 is MNHEY and CDR2 is SMNVEV (reference sequence). The V and J ends lost 1 base and 4 bases respectively, with 20 bases between them. This CDR3 spans 17 amino acids. CDR3 in amino acids: CASSLFASEIKPYEQYF. In DNA, the CDR3 is TGTGCCAGCAGTTTATTTGCAAGCGAGATCAAACCTTACGAGCAGTACTTC.

This clonotype was picked up many times. The rearrangement links TRBV18 to TRBJ1-5; D unclear. The CDR3 extends over 14 amino acids. V lost 6 bases to trimming and J lost 0 bases, with 9 bases between them. Germline CDR1 is KGHSH and CDR2 is LQKENI. CDR3 amino acids: CASSNQNSNQPQHF. CDR3 sequence (DNA): TGTGCCAGCTCCAACCAAAATAGCAATCAGCCCCAGCATTTT.

This clonotype showed up many times. This chain joins TRBV5-1 and TRBJ1-5; maybe TRBD1 (5 bases). From germline, CDR1 is SGHRS and CDR2 YFSETQ. This CDR3 region has 17 residues. Trimming pared 0 bases from V and 6 bases from J, leaving 19 bases between. The CDR3 DNA follows: TGCGCCAGCAGCTTGGGCCCCGGGGGGATCAACAGTCAGCCCCAGCATTTT. Translated: CASSLGPGGINSQPQHF.

This clonotype was seen a few times. The chain has TRBV19 and TRBJ2-3; D not certain. V lost 0 bases, J lost 4 bases, and 11 bases lay in between. Germline V gives CDR1 LNHDA, CDR2 SQIVND (reference sequence). This CDR3 is built from 15 residues. CDR3: CASSIEGNPPDTQYF. The CDR3 DNA follows: TGTGCCAGTAGTATAGAGGGGAACCCGCCAGATACGCAGTATTTT.

This clonotype was observed many times. The rearrangement joins TRBV25-1 to TRBJ2-3, with TRBD1 as a possible D gene (6 bases). The CDR3 covers 13 residues. The V and J ends lost 5 bases and 3 bases respectively, with 9 bases between them. Germline V CDR1 and CDR2: MGHDK, SYGVNS. Written as DNA, the CDR3 is TGTGCCAGCAGTCTTACAGGGACAGATACGCAGTATTTT. Residues: CASSLTGTDTQYF.

The chain is built from TRBV28 and TRBJ1-1; no clear D gene. The CDR3 contains 12 residues. Germline lookup yields CDR1 MDHEN and CDR2 SYDVKM. Trimming shortened V by 6 bases and J by 8 bases, and 13 bases separated the two germline ends. CDR3 sequence reads: CASSLYLDEAFF. For the CDR3, the DNA is TGTGCCAGCAGCCTTTATCTGGACGAAGCTTTCTTT.

This clonotype occurred a few times. The rearrangement uses TRBV4-3 and TRBJ2-3; D remains unclear. Germline V gives CDR1 LGHNA, CDR2 YSLEER. The CDR3 is 18 residues long. Trimming removed 0 bases from V and 0 bases from J, with 16 bases in between. The CDR3 protein is CASSQDPPMEGSTDTQYF. The CDR3 DNA reads TGCGCCAGCAGCCAAGATCCCCCTATGGAAGGAAGCACAGATACGCAGTATTTT.

The V and J genes are TRBV10-3 and TRBJ1-2; D uncertain. V dropped 10 bases and J dropped 2 bases, with 11 bases sitting between them. CDR3 length: 12 residues. Germline loops: CDR1 ENHRY, CDR2 SYGVKD. CDR3 sequence: CATRRGNYGYTF. The CDR3 region has the DNA TGTGCCACCCGGCGGGGAAACTATGGCTACACCTTC.

This clonotype was detected only a few times. The V and J genes are TRBV7-3 and TRBJ1-1; 10 bases agree with TRBD1. V gave up 5 bases and J gave up 6 bases; unmatched junction bases: 6. In germline, CDR1 is SGHTA, CDR2 FQGTGA. The CDR3 is made up of 14 amino acids. CDR3 protein: CASSAGQGGSEAFF. The CDR3 nucleotides read TGTGCCAGCAGCGCAGGACAGGGGGGATCTGAAGCTTTCTTT.

This clonotype has just a few counts. The J gene is TRBJ2-1, the V gene TRBV4-1, with a possible D match to TRBD2 (5 bases). The CDR3 covers 17 residues. The ends were cut back, 1 base at V and 0 bases at J, with 13 bases in the middle. Per the germline V gene, CDR1 is MGHRA and CDR2 is YSYEKL. As DNA, the CDR3 is TGCGCCAGCAGCCAAGTCTGGAGGTCCAGCTCCTACAATGAGCAGTTCTTC. This translates into CASSQVWRSSSYNEQFF.

This clonotype was observed a handful of times. The chain couples TRBV10-3 to TRBJ1-1; weak D call: TRBD1 (5 bases). Germline V gene lookup returns CDR1 ENHRY and CDR2 SYGVKD. Trimming left V 4 bases short and J 5 bases short, with 11 bases between. This CDR3 region has 13 residues. The CDR3 DNA is TGTGCCATCAGTGTCTCGGGGCAGACTGAAGCTTTCTTT. This sequence encodes CAISVSGQTEAFF.

The chain links TRBV9 to TRBJ2-1, with TRBD2 identical over 9 bases. Unmatched junction bases numbered 5, after V lost 0 bases and J lost 7 bases. Germline V gene lookup returns CDR1 SGDLS and CDR2 YYNGEE. This CDR3 is 15 amino acids long. The CDR3 region is CASSVGDSGRNEQFF. The CDR3 nucleotides are TGTGCCAGCAGCGTAGGAGATAGCGGGAGAAATGAGCAGTTCTTC.

This clonotype was detected ten times or more. The chain combines TRBV5-6 with TRBJ1-2; TRBD1 matches at 12 bases. Germline CDR1 is SGHDT and CDR2 is YYEEEE. This CDR3 comprises 14 residues. Unmatched junction bases numbered 5, after V lost 4 bases and J lost 7 bases. In DNA form, the CDR3 reads TGTGCCAGCAGCGTGGGACAGGGGGCCTTTGGCTACACCTTC. It specifies CASSVGQGAFGYTF.

The J gene is TRBJ1-5, the V gene TRBV7-2; D uncertain. There are 13 residues in the CDR3. Trimming left V 5 bases short and J 0 bases short, with 5 bases between. Germline CDR1 SGHTA, CDR2 FQGNSA. CDR3 region: CASSRSSNQPQHF. The CDR3 nucleotides read TGTGCCAGCAGCCGGAGTAGCAATCAGCCCCAGCATTTT.

This clonotype was seen a handful of times. A read error may produce the germline difference seen at one junction end. The V gene is TRBV7-7, the J gene TRBJ2-3; possibly TRBD1 or TRBD2 for D (6 bases each). The CDR3 has 15 residues. Germline assignment: CDR1 SSHAT and CDR2 FNYEAQ (reference sequence). The DNA of the CDR3 is TGTGCTAGCAGCATCTCGGGGGCAGGCACAGATACGCAGTATTTT. This codes for CASSISGAGTDTQYF.

This clonotype was counted ten times or more. The chain has TRBV3-1 and TRBJ2-7, with 8 bases fitting TRBD2. Germline V gene data show CDR1 as LGHDT and CDR2 as YNNKEL (reference sequence). The CDR3 has 15 residues. The V and J ends lost 4 bases and 6 bases, in that order; junction bases with no gene match: 11. Here the CDR3 reads CASSPPDSGIVEQYF. Here the CDR3 DNA reads TGTGCCAGCAGCCCTCCTGATAGCGGGATAGTCGAGCAGTACTTC.

This clonotype came up a few times. The chain combines TRBV4-3 with TRBJ2-2; 9 bases are a match to TRBD1. Germline assignment: CDR1 LGHNA and CDR2 YSLEER. CDR3 length: 14 amino acids. J lost 8 bases, V lost 2 bases, and 3 bases had no gene match. The CDR3 region has the DNA TGCGCCAGCAGCCAAAACAGGGGGCAGGGGGAGCTGTTTTTT. It specifies CASSQNRGQGELFF.

This clonotype was counted only a few times. CDR3 sequence: CASSQAQGRSEQYF. The CDR3 DNA follows: TGCGCCAGCAGCCAAGCTCAGGGACGATCCGAGCAGTACTTC. This chain joins TRBV4-1 and TRBJ2-7, with D possibly being TRBD1 or TRBD2 (5 bases each). Germline CDR1 reads MGHRA; CDR2 reads YSYEKL. V was clipped by 1 base and J by 6 bases, with 13 bases between them. This CDR3 contains 14 residues.

This clonotype was counted many times. The chain is built from TRBV4-3 and TRBJ2-6; D unclear. The length of the CDR3 is 15 residues. Looked up from germline, CDR1 is LGHNA and CDR2 is YSLEER. V was trimmed by 4 bases and J by 0 bases, leaving 7 bases between them. DNA for the CDR3: TGCGCCAGCAGCCCGCAAAGCTCTGGGGCCAACGTCCTGACTTTC. It specifies CASSPQSSGANVLTF.

The chain has TRBV18 and TRBJ2-3; 9 nucleotides match TRBD1. The CDR3 runs 18 residues. The V and J ends lost 3 bases and 6 bases, in that order; junction bases with no gene match: 16. Germline lookup yields CDR1 KGHSH and CDR2 LQKENI. CDR3: CASSPFTAGTGSKDTQYF. The CDR3, as DNA: TGTGCCAGCTCACCTTTCACCGCCGGGACAGGGTCGAAGGATACGCAGTATTTT. Drawing the rest from reference TRBV18 and TRBJ2-3, the complete variable domain is NAGVMQNPRHLVRRRGQEARLRCSPMKGHSHVYWYRQLPEEGLKFMVYLQKENIIDESGMPKERFSAEFPKEGPSILRIQQVVRGDSAAYFCASSPFTAGTGSKDTQYFGPGTRLTVL.

This clonotype has a count of ten or more. The V gene is TRBV20-1, the J gene TRBJ2-7; TRBD2 agrees at 13 bases. CDR1 is DFQATT, CDR2 SNEGSKA, per germline (reference sequence). There are 13 residues in the CDR3. V lost 6 bases, J lost 4 bases, and 3 bases stayed unmatched. CDR3 DNA sequence: TGCAGTGCCAGGACTAGCGGGAGATACGAGCAGTACTTC. This encodes CSARTSGRYEQYF.